This T cell receptor (beta chain) is drawn from a study of blood T cells in healthy people across ages (dated by TCRdb to between 2014 and 2017). In the study overall: Template switching captured roughly one uniquely barcoded TCR beta cDNA molecule per two T cells in model experiments. The donors were split into four age groups: young (average approximately 16 years), middle-aged (roughly 42), aged (62) and long-lived (under 90). The study measured age-related changes in TCR beta repertoire diversity using deep sequencing normalized with unique cDNA molecular identifiers. For two donors (one aged 18 to 30 and one aged 80 or older), the study analyzed two additional independent replicas of 1 million unique cDNA reads from the same blood draw. To avoid experimental bias, donors of different ages were spread randomly across the sequencing lanes. Broader findings and caveats from the paper: Since profiling was done on bulk unsorted PBMCs, naive and antigen-experienced compartments could not be conclusively compared. Because the CMV infection status of the donors was unknown, age-related changes in expanded clonotypes may potentially have been confounded. Observed TCR beta diversity per million T cells fell roughly linearly with age, and a significant reduction was already apparent by age approximately 41. There was a strong correlation between observed TCR beta diversity and the percentage of naive T cells measured by flow cytometry. Total diversity estimates from one million sequenced T cells were considered lower bounds and underestimates. Compared with the aged group, the long-lived group had more naive CD4+ T cells, fewer expanded clones and increased TCR diversity, suggesting age selection.

The library came from 5' RACE. This sample was sequenced with an Illumina HiSeq 2500. The second PCR ran for about 6 to 12 cycles and used a J-beta primer mix along with a sample-barcoded 5' primer. A unique molecular identifier was introduced onto each TCR beta cDNA molecule by a template-switch 5' adaptor carrying 12 random nucleotides. Each sample yielded at least 2.5 million CDR3-containing paired-end reads. The Mint cDNA synthesis kit, primed by a TRBC-specific oligonucleotide, was used to synthesize first-strand cDNA from all RNA. Following uracil-DNA glycosylase treatment, a first 18-cycle PCR with universal primers M1SS and BC2_uni_R was performed on all cDNA. In the source study's methods: For normalization, 1 million high-quality reads, each with a distinct molecular identifier, were randomly selected from each sample. Reads with shared molecular identifiers were discarded instead of being binned into consensus sequences. MiTCR, set to a Q25 quality threshold and the strictest error-elimination algorithm, was used for CDR3 identification, clonotype clustering and error correction. A nonparametric unseen species model with Euler transformation was used to estimate lower-bound total TCR beta diversity. Using fastp at Q25 and MiXCR, TCRdb reprocessed the public reads and kept productive beta chains. A single entry per CDR3 protein holds the most common genes and DNA from its merged rows. The V and J calls, along with clone size, are taken from TCRdb and not from the paper's own processing. Here the sample has some 920,000 distinct CDR3 sequences; roughly half occur a single time. The leading ten clones occupy 20% to 25% of the sample.

With regard to this clonotype: Its antigen is unknown. There are no base qualities to consult, and no much larger clone falls within one base.

The approximately 39 donors, aged roughly 6 to 95 years, were systemically healthy Caucasian individuals from Russia. Each donor gave 9.5 to 10 milliliters of peripheral blood, drawn into EDTA-treated Vacutainer tubes. Ficoll-Paque density-gradient centrifugation was used to isolate PBMCs, with at least 6 million per sample. Trizol reagent was used to extract total RNA from the PBMCs, yielding at least 5 micrograms per sample. Naive CD45RAhigh/CD27high T cell percentages were measured by flow cytometry on a PBMC aliquot from every donor. Trimming takes 7 bases off V and 4 bases off J; junction bases not matched to a gene: 8. Based on the germline V gene, the CDR1 and CDR2 sequences are MNHEY and SVGAGI. Reading from cysteine to phenylalanine, the CDR3 counts 14 amino acids. The read is trimmed to its CDR3 DNA, 42 bases read in frame from base 1.

The TCR comes from a woman aged 60-70 years in good health. The V and J segments used are TRBV6-5 and TRBJ2-3; the junction holds 7 bases that match TRBD2. Sequenced sample: blood. Here the CDR3 is given as CASNIGGGADTQYF. The DNA sequence reads TGTGCCAGCAACATTGGGGGAGGGGCAGATACGCAGTATTTT.